The present entry profiles one T cell receptor beta chain with its context. This clonotype was counted many times. The antigen it recognizes is unknown. Base-call qualities are not available, and no considerably larger clone is one nucleotide away. The data originate from a study of blood T cells in healthy people across ages (dated by TCRdb to about 2015). About the study as a whole: In model experiments, template switching captured about one uniquely barcoded TCR beta cDNA molecule for every two T cells. Using deep sequencing normalized with unique cDNA molecular identifiers, the study measured how TCR beta repertoire diversity changes with age. The donors were divided into four age groups: young (average roughly 17 years), middle-aged (about 40), aged (about 61) and long-lived (about 80). To avoid experimental bias, donors of different ages were spread randomly across the sequencing lanes. Using the same blood draw, the study looked at two additional independent replicas of 1 million unique cDNA reads for two donors, one aged 18 to 30 and the other aged 80 or older. Broader findings and caveats from the paper: Total diversity estimates from one million sequenced T cells were considered lower bounds and underestimates. Because profiling used bulk unsorted PBMCs, naive and antigen-experienced compartments could not be compared conclusively. As age increased, observed TCR beta diversity per million T cells dropped in a roughly linear way, and a significant reduction was already evident by age around 41. Because the CMV infection status of the donors was unknown, age-related changes in expanded clonotypes may potentially have been confounded. Compared with the aged group, more naive CD4+ T cells, fewer expanded clones and increased TCR diversity were shown by the long-lived group, suggesting age selection. Observed TCR beta diversity correlated strongly with the percentage of naive T cells measured by flow cytometry.

The germline V gene (reference sequence) sets CDR1 to SSHAT and CDR2 to FNYEAQ. From the cysteine up to the phenylalanine, the CDR3 has a length of 13 residues. The DNA shown is the 39-base CDR3, in frame from base 1. Library method: 5' RACE. Instrument on record: Illumina HiSeq 2500. A second PCR of roughly 7 to 11 cycles was performed with a sample-barcoded 5' primer and a J-beta primer mix. A unique molecular identifier was introduced onto each TCR beta cDNA molecule by a template-switch 5' adaptor carrying 12 random nucleotides. At least 2.5 million CDR3-containing paired-end reads were obtained from each sample. The Mint cDNA synthesis kit, primed by a TRBC-specific oligonucleotide, was used to synthesize first-strand cDNA from all RNA. Following uracil-DNA glycosylase treatment, all cDNA underwent a first 18-cycle PCR with the universal primers M1SS and BC2_uni_R. As for the authors' bioinformatics: Normalization of each sample was performed by random selection of 1 million high-quality reads, each carrying a distinct molecular identifier. Instead of being binned into consensus sequences, reads with shared molecular identifiers were discarded. MiTCR, run with a Q25 quality threshold and the strictest error-elimination algorithm, handled CDR3 identification, clonotype clustering and error correction. A nonparametric unseen species model using Euler transformation provided a lower-bound estimate of total TCR beta diversity. The public sequencing data were trimmed at Q25 with fastp and processed into clonotypes with MiXCR by TCRdb, which kept only in-frame beta chains. Entries are consolidated by CDR3 protein sequence, retaining the most common genes and DNA. TCRdb's processing, not the authors' own work, is the source of the V and J calls. The sample contains hundreds of thousands of distinct CDR3 sequences, around 32% of them found a single time. The top ten clones comprise 15% of the sample.

Donors were around 37 systemically healthy Caucasian individuals from Russia aged roughly 6 to 100 years. Each donor gave 9.5 to 10 milliliters of peripheral blood, drawn into EDTA-treated Vacutainer tubes. Ficoll-Paque density-gradient centrifugation was used to isolate PBMCs, with at least 7 million per sample. Total RNA, at least 6 micrograms per sample, was extracted from PBMCs with Trizol reagent. For every donor, an aliquot of PBMCs went through flow cytometry to measure the percentages of naive CD45RAhigh/CD27high T cells. This TCR was recovered from a woman over 75 in good health. Donor details come from another sample of the same person, matched by shared clones. The sequence joins TRBV7-7 to TRBJ2-7; 8 bases in the middle match TRBD1. The sequenced material came from blood. The CDR3 here reads CASAKDRVHEQYF. The sequence in DNA is TGTGCTAGCGCTAAGGACAGGGTGCACGAGCAGTACTTC.